These 18 T cell receptor beta chains were sequenced from one sample in a study of blood T cells in healthy people across ages. PCR was performed a second time for roughly 7 to 12 cycles using a sample-barcoded 5' primer and a J-beta primer mix. TCRdb redid the calling of the 5' RACE reads with MiXCR, one entry per CDR3 protein. The data show fewer than 2 million distinct CDR3 sequences, around 40% seen once. Material: blood. Receptor source: a human donor in good health.

In this sample, this clonotype turned up once. At one end, the junction sequence differs from germline, possibly due to a read error. The chain has TRBV12-3 or TRBV12-4 and TRBJ2-1; TRBD1 agrees at 9 bases. This CDR3 contains 14 residues. The CDR3 nucleotides are TGTGCCAGCAGTTCGGGACAGGGTTACAATGCGCAGTTCTTC. Its translation is CASSSGQGYNAQFF.

The chain links TRBV12-3 or TRBV12-4 to TRBJ1-2; possible D gene TRBD1, 5 bases. The CDR3 is made up of 14 amino acids. V was cut by 4 bases and J by 4 bases, with 13 bases left in between. The DNA of the CDR3 is TGTGCCAGCAGTTACCCCGGGAGGGGCTATGGCTACACCTTC. Translation: CASSYPGRGYGYTF.

The table lists this clonotype with a few counts. The gene calls are TRBV7-3 and TRBJ2-1; D ambiguous. In germline, CDR1 is SGHTA, CDR2 FQGTGA. The CDR3 is 14 amino acids. V was shortened by 3 bases and J by 0 bases, with 6 bases between the two germline ends. The CDR3 spells CASSFYNSYNEQFF. DNA for the CDR3: TGTGCCAGCAGCTTCTACAACTCCTACAATGAGCAGTTCTTC.

This clonotype was seen many times. The rearrangement links TRBV29-1 to TRBJ2-4, with TRBD1 matching over 7 bases. The germline CDR1 and CDR2 sequences are SQVTM and ANQGSEA. Losses at the gene ends were 5 bases for V and 2 bases for J; bases not matched to a gene: 12. This CDR3 has 16 amino acids. The CDR3 DNA reads TGCAGCGTTTTATCGGAGACAGGGCGGCCCAAAAACATTCAGTACTTC. Its translation: CSVLSETGRPKNIQYF. Filled out from reference TRBV29-1 and TRBJ2-4, the complete variable domain reads SAVISQKPSRDICQRGTSLTIQCQVDSQVTMMFWYRQQPGQSLTLIATANQGSEATYESGFVIDKFPISRPNLTFSTLTVSNMSPEDSSIYLCSVLSETGRPKNIQYFGAGTRLSVL.

With respect to this clonotype: A junction boundary mismatches the germline segment, possibly from a read error. The V call is TRBV7-7, the J call TRBJ2-1; 10 bases map to TRBD2. Germline assignment: CDR1 SSHAT and CDR2 FNYEAQ (reference sequence). This CDR3 is built from 16 residues. The CDR3 bases are TGTGCTAGCAGCTCATACGGACTAGCGGAGAACAATGAGCAGTTCTTC. Translating gives CASSSYGLAENNEQFF.

In this sample, this clonotype turned up once. V and J are TRBV4-1 and TRBJ2-3, with 8 bases identical to TRBD1. Unmatched junction bases numbered 7, after V lost 5 bases and J lost 6 bases. The CDR3 consists of 14 residues. Germline V gene data show CDR1 as MGHRA and CDR2 as YSYEKL. CDR3 loop: CASSTTGAGDTQYF. The DNA for the CDR3 is TGCGCCAGCAGCACGACAGGGGCGGGGGATACGCAGTATTTT.

The chain links TRBV5-1 to TRBJ2-1; D unresolved. This CDR3 has 12 amino acids. Between the trimmed V and J ends, which lost 0 bases and 13 bases, there was a span of 11 bases. CDR1 and CDR2 (germline): SGHRS, YFSETQ. The CDR3 is CASSLETSLQFF. As DNA, the CDR3 is TGCGCCAGCAGCTTGGAAACCAGCCTTCAGTTCTTC.

This clonotype was recorded a few times. The chain couples TRBV20-1 to TRBJ1-5, with D possibly being TRBD1 (6 bases). V was shortened by 5 bases and J by 11 bases, with 16 bases between the two germline ends. CDR1 is DFQATT and CDR2 is SNEGSKA in the germline V gene (reference sequence). The CDR3 extends over 12 amino acids. The CDR3 region is CSAHTGTGAQHF. CDR3 in DNA: TGCAGTGCTCATACAGGGACCGGGGCCCAGCATTTT.

This clonotype was picked up a small number of times. The V call is TRBV2, the J call TRBJ1-5; the D is unclear. The CDR3 spans 14 residues. The V gene's germline CDR1 is SNHLY and CDR2 FYNNEI. V was clipped by 0 bases and J by 5 bases, with 8 bases between them. This chain's CDR3 is CASSEASSDQPQHF. The CDR3 nucleotides are TGTGCCAGCAGTGAAGCGAGCTCCGATCAGCCCCAGCATTTT.

The rearrangement links TRBV4-3 to TRBJ1-2; no clear D. The CDR3 has 13 amino acids. From germline, CDR1 is LGHNA and CDR2 YSLEER. V was clipped by 4 bases and J by 8 bases, with 14 bases between them. CDR3 in DNA: TGCGCCAGCAGCCCTACACGGGGAATGGGCTACACCTTC. Translated: CASSPTRGMGYTF.

This clonotype appeared once. Mismatch with germline at one junction end may stem from a read error. The DNA of the CDR3 is TGCAGCGTTGAAAACCCCAAGGGGGCCGAACTCTCCTACAATGAGCGGTTCTTC. It translates to CSVENPKGAELSYNERFF. V is TRBV29-1 and J is TRBJ2-1, with 7 bases aligning to TRBD1. Germline values: CDR1 SQVTM, CDR2 ANQGSEA. The CDR3 consists of 18 residues.

There are a few counts of this clonotype. The rearrangement uses TRBV5-6 and TRBJ2-1, with 12 bases lining up with TRBD2. V shed 2 bases and J 8 bases; nucleotides not matched to a gene: 14. The CDR3 has 18 amino acids. Germline-derived CDR1 and CDR2 are SGHDT and YYEEEE. The chain's CDR3 is CASSLPSGGVVAVHEQFF. The CDR3 DNA sequence: TGTGCCAGCAGCTTACCTAGCGGGGGGGTCGTGGCGGTACATGAGCAGTTCTTC.

The chain employs TRBV25-1 and TRBJ1-2, with D unclear. In germline, CDR1 is MGHDK, CDR2 SYGVNS. The CDR3 extends over 14 amino acids. V lost 0 bases and J lost 8, with 13 bases in between. The CDR3 bases are TGTGCCAGCAGTGAATATTATGGGGTTTCGGGCTACACCTTC. It specifies CASSEYYGVSGYTF.

This clonotype occurred many times. The V gene is TRBV6-1, the J gene TRBJ2-5; TRBD2 aligns across 12 bases. This CDR3 region has 17 residues. Germline V lookup: CDR1 MNHNS, CDR2 SASEGT. J was trimmed by 2 bases and V by 3 bases; bases with no gene match: 7. The CDR3 sequence: CASSDYSGTSGQETQYF. Here the CDR3 DNA reads TGTGCCAGCAGTGATTACTCTGGGACTAGCGGGCAAGAGACCCAGTACTTC.

The chain is built from TRBV3-1 and TRBJ1-2; 7 bases are a match to TRBD1. This CDR3 region has 14 residues. V shed 4 bases and J 6 bases; nucleotides not matched to a gene: 8. Germline V gives CDR1 LGHDT, CDR2 YNNKEL (reference sequence). The CDR3 is CASSRNYRGNGYTF. Written as DNA, the CDR3 is TGTGCCAGCAGCCGAAATTACAGGGGTAATGGCTACACCTTC.

The chain joins TRBV12-3 or TRBV12-4 to TRBJ1-4; D ambiguous. Deletions cut 4 bases from V and 5 bases from J, with 14 bases between. The CDR3 has 15 residues. CDR3 nucleotide sequence: TGTGCCAGCAGTTCCCCGACTCGGTGGAATGAAAAACTGTTTTTT. Its translation is CASSSPTRWNEKLFF.

The chain links TRBV7-2 to TRBJ1-2; 7 nucleotides line up with TRBD1. The germline V gene has CDR1 SGHTA and CDR2 FQGNSA. This CDR3 is built from 14 residues. The V gene end was trimmed by 5 bases and the J gene end by 4 bases; junction bases not matched to a gene: 7. The CDR3 protein is CASSLKTGIYGYTF. The DNA for the CDR3 is TGTGCCAGCAGCCTAAAGACAGGGATCTATGGCTACACCTTC.

The chain is built from TRBV7-9 and TRBJ1-1; 9 bases map to TRBD1. Trimming cost V 4 bases and J 5 bases; bases outside gene matches: 8. The CDR3 sequence is 15 residues long. Looked up from germline, CDR1 is SEHNR and CDR2 is FQNEAQ (reference sequence). CDR3 amino acids: CASSSDYRGRTEAFF. In DNA, the CDR3 is TGTGCCAGCAGCTCCGATTACAGGGGGCGGACTGAAGCTTTCTTT. Filled out from reference TRBV7-9 and TRBJ1-1, the complete variable domain reads DTGVSQNPRHKITKRGQNVTFRCDPISEHNRLYWYRQTLGQGPEFLTYFQNEAQLEKSRLLSDRFSAERPKGSFSTLEIQRTEQGDSAMYLCASSSDYRGRTEAFFGQGTRLTVV.